Included here is one T cell receptor beta chain sequence, with context. This sample is drawn from a study of blood T cell repertoires in COVID-19. Overall study context: There were acute and convalescent COVID-19 samples, and they came from the United States, Italy and Spain.

The CDR3 has 16 amino acids. Germline CDR1 is SGDLS and CDR2 is YYNGEE. With 0 bases clipped from V and 3 bases from J, the junction kept 7 bases outside the gene matches. Sequencing was performed with immunoSEQ multiplex PCR; in TCRdb, only in-frame clones are kept and a portion is missing. The profile shows roughly 220,000 clones, roughly 80% of them singletons. The receptor comes from a woman aged 40 to 49 with acute COVID-19. Sequenced: PBMCs or T cells enriched from blood (not recorded which). The rearrangement joins TRBV9 to TRBJ2-7; 9 nucleotides align to TRBD1. CDR3: CASSVDWTGVDYEQYF. For the CDR3, the DNA is TGTGCCAGCAGCGTAGATTGGACAGGGGTTGACTACGAGCAGTACTTC.